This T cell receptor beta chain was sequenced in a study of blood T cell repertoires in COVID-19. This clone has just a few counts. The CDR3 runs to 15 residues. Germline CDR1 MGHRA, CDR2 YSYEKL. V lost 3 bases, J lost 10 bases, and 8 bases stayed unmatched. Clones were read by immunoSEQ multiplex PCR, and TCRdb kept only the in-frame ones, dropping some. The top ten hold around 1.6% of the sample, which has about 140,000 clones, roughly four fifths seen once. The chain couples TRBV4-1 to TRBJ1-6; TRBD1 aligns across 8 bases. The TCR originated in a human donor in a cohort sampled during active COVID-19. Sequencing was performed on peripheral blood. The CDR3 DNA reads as TGCGCCAGCAGCCAGTGGCAGGGGGCAGGCTCACCCCTCCACTTT. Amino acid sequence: CASSQWQGAGSPLHF.